These 3 T cell receptor beta chains were all obtained from the same sample, sequenced in a study of T cells in Graves' hyperthyroidism and ophthalmopathy. From RNA transcripts, TCR beta CDR3 regions were amplified. First-round RT-PCR of the TCR CDR3 relied on the HTBI primer set. TCRdb recomputed calls from the multiplex PCR reads with MiXCR, one row per CDR3 protein. The sample lists about 420,000 distinct CDR3 sequences; around 16% were seen once. Input material: blood. These receptors all come from a woman under 30 with Graves' hyperthyroidism.

This clonotype was counted at least ten times. The chain employs TRBV7-9 and TRBJ1-5, with TRBD1 matching over 8 bases. The CDR3 spans 17 residues. With V trimmed by 1 base and J by 0 bases, 5 bases remained unmatched. Germline CDR1 and CDR2: SEHNR and FQNEAQ (reference sequence). The CDR3 coding sequence is TGTGCCAGCAGCTTAGGGACAGGGAGTTATAGCAATCAGCCCCAGCATTTT. This sequence encodes CASSLGTGSYSNQPQHF.

This clonotype was counted at least ten times. V and J are TRBV20-1 and TRBJ2-3; 8 nucleotides agree with TRBD2. Trimming took 1 base from V and 2 from J; bases not matched to a gene: 5. CDR1 DFQATT and CDR2 SNEGSKA come from the germline V gene (reference sequence). The CDR3 sequence is 15 residues long. Here the CDR3 reads CSARGSGGFTDTQYF. CDR3 nucleotide sequence: TGCAGTGCTAGAGGATCGGGGGGGTTCACAGATACGCAGTATTTT.

This clonotype was seen ten or more times. The chain couples TRBV4-1 to TRBJ2-7, with D possibly matching TRBD1 (5 bases). The length of the CDR3 is 14 residues. Trimming shortened V by 2 bases and J by 3 bases, and 11 bases separated the two germline ends. Germline V gene sequence: CDR1 MGHRA, CDR2 YSYEKL. CDR3 DNA sequence: TGCGCCAGCAGCCAACGACAGACCAACTACGAGCAGTACTTC. It codes for CASSQRQTNYEQYF.